The source of this T cell receptor beta chain is a study of blood T cell repertoires in COVID-19. The repertoire was sequenced with immunoSEQ multiplex PCR; TCRdb's copy has only in-frame clones and lacks some. The profile shows 330,000 or so clones, approximately 89% of them singletons. The CDR3 extends over 13 amino acids. Trimming cost V 5 bases and J 2 bases, with 9 bases left between them. CDR1 MDHEN and CDR2 SYDVKM come from the germline V gene. The chain uses TRBV28 and TRBJ2-5; D gene uncertain. The sample comprised PBMCs or T cells enriched from blood (not recorded which). This receptor was taken from a man between 40 and 49 years old in a cohort exposed to, infected with or recovered from COVID-19 (not recorded which). The CDR3 region is CASSPVNQETQYF. As DNA, the CDR3 is TGTGCCAGCAGTCCGGTAAATCAAGAGACCCAGTACTTC.